The TCR beta chain under discussion was sequenced for a study of T cells in Graves' hyperthyroidism and ophthalmopathy. The germline CDR1 and CDR2 sequences are MDHEN and SYDVKM. The CDR3 contains 14 residues. V was clipped by 6 bases and J by 4 bases, with 15 bases between them. In this sample, this clonotype turned up a few times. Using RNA transcripts as the source, TCR beta CDR3 regions were amplified. The primer set for the first-round RT-PCR of the TCR CDR3 was HTBI. MiXCR, run by TCRdb on the multiplex PCR reads, gives a single entry per CDR3 protein. Of about 300,000 distinct CDR3 sequences listed, approximately 18% were seen once; the top ten hold approximately 37%. Patients affected by ophthalmopathy presented a Clinical Activity Score of at least 3, a NOSPECS grade of at least 4, and disease duration below 3 months.

Material: blood. The genes are TRBV28 and TRBJ1-2; weak D call: TRBD1 (6 bases). This receptor was taken from a man over 45 with Graves' ophthalmopathy. The CDR3, as DNA: TGTGCCAGCAGAATAACGGGACAAATCTATGGCTACACCTTC. It codes for CASRITGQIYGYTF.